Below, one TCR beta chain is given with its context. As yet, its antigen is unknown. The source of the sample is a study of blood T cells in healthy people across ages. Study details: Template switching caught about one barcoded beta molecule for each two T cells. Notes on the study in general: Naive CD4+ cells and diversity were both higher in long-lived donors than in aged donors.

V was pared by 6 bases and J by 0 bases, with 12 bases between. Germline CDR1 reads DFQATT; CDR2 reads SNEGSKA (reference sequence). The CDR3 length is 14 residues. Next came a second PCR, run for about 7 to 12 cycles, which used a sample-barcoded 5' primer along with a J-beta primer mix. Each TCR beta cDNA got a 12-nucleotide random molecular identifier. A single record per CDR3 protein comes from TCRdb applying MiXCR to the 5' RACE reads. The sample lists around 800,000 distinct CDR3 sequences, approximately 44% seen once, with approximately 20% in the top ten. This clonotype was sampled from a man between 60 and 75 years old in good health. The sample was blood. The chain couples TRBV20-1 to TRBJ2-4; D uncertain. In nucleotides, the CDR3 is TGCAGTGCCCCGGCCCTTCTAGCCAAAAACATTCAGTACTTC. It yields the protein CSAPALLAKNIQYF.